This entry lists 24 T cell receptor beta chains sequenced from one sample in a study of cytomegalovirus exposure and HLA in healthy donors. This PCR relied on a set of 60 Vbeta primers and 13 Jbeta primers. TCRdb's copy holds only in-frame clones and misses some; the assay was immunoSEQ multiplex PCR. The repertoire includes about 76,000 clones, 73% of them detected once, and about 16% sits in the top ten. The sequencing input was PBMCs. Receptors were obtained from a woman aged 40 to 55 in good health and CMV-seropositive.

This sequence joins TRBV7-2 and TRBJ1-1; no definite D call. V was pared by 2 bases and J by 2 bases, with 9 bases between. The CDR3 length is 14 residues. Germline V gene data show CDR1 as SGHTA and CDR2 as FQGNSA. The DNA for the CDR3 is TGTGCCAGCAGCTTAACCCCGGGAAACACTGAAGCTTTCTTT. Amino acid sequence: CASSLTPGNTEAFF.

This clone was observed a few times. V and J are TRBV13 and TRBJ2-5, with D unresolved. The CDR3 runs 13 residues. V was cut by 3 bases and J by 2 bases, with 7 bases left in between. The germline V gene encodes CDR1 PRHDT and CDR2 FYEKMQ (reference sequence). The CDR3 reads CASSLEMQETQYF. The DNA of the CDR3 is TGTGCCAGCAGCTTGGAGATGCAAGAGACCCAGTACTTC.

The V gene is TRBV7-4, the J gene TRBJ2-7; a weak D match, TRBD1 (6 bases). The CDR3 loop spans 14 amino acids. Trimming cost V 3 bases and J 0 bases, with 9 bases left between them. The V gene's germline CDR1 is SGHVT and CDR2 SQSDAQ. DNA for the CDR3: TGTGCCAGCAGCTTCGAACAGGGCTCCTACGAGCAGTACTTC. Translating gives CASSFEQGSYEQYF. Together with reference TRBV7-4 and TRBJ2-7, the CDR3 gives the full variable domain: GAGVSQSPRYKVAKRGRDVALRCDSISGHVTLYWYRQTLGQGSEVLTYSQSDAQRDKSGRPSGRFSAERPERSVSTLKIQRTEQGDSAVYLCASSFEQGSYEQYFGPGTRLTVT.

The chain has TRBV10-1 and TRBJ1-5; TRBD1 matches 7 bases. CDR1 is WNHNN, CDR2 SYGVQD, per germline (reference sequence). The CDR3 length is 15 residues. The trim removed 7 bases at V and 7 bases at J, leaving 13 bases unmatched. CDR3 region: CASIPSDRSVQPQHF. The CDR3 DNA follows: TGCGCCAGCATACCTTCGGACAGGTCCGTCCAGCCCCAGCATTTT.

The table lists this clone with a count of one. V and J are TRBV5-6 and TRBJ1-5; TRBD1 might be the D (6 bases). Germline loops: CDR1 SGHDT, CDR2 YYEEEE. The CDR3 has 16 residues. The V gene lost 5 bases and the J gene lost 2 bases, with 17 bases spanning the gap. The CDR3 loop reads CASSRAGTLGNQPQHF. CDR3 coding DNA: TGTGCCAGCAGTAGAGCAGGGACACTCGGCAATCAGCCCCAGCATTTT.

The chain is built from TRBV27 and TRBJ1-5; 7 nucleotides agree with TRBD1. The trim removed 5 bases at V and 6 bases at J, leaving 7 bases unmatched. CDR3 size: 14 residues. Germline-derived CDR1 and CDR2 are MNHEY and SMNVEV (reference sequence). The CDR3 DNA follows: TGTGCCAGCAGTATAACAGGGGCTAGTCAGCCCCAGCATTTT. This sequence encodes CASSITGASQPQHF.

The chain recombines TRBV9 with TRBJ2-1; 8 nucleotides agree with TRBD1. The length of the CDR3 is 15 residues. V lost 4 bases and J lost 5; bases outside the gene matches: 8. Germline V gene lookup returns CDR1 SGDLS and CDR2 YYNGEE. CDR3 sequence reads: CASSSVPGQDNEQFF. The CDR3 coding sequence is TGTGCCAGCAGCTCAGTCCCGGGACAGGACAATGAGCAGTTCTTC.

The chain employs TRBV6-1 and TRBJ1-5; TRBD1 matches at 9 bases. Trimming removed 8 bases from V and 6 bases from J; junction bases left unmatched: 5. The CDR3 runs 13 residues. Germline CDR1 is MNHNS and CDR2 is SASEGT. The CDR3 loop reads CASLGQGGQPQHF. The DNA for the CDR3 is TGTGCCAGCTTGGGACAGGGAGGTCAGCCCCAGCATTTT.

V and J are TRBV27 and TRBJ2-2; D possibly corresponds to TRBD2 (5 bases). V was trimmed by 2 bases and J by 1 base, leaving 11 bases between them. Germline V gives CDR1 MNHEY, CDR2 SMNVEV (reference sequence). This CDR3 is built from 16 residues. The CDR3 sequence is CASSLVLGLNTGELFF. The CDR3 coding sequence is TGTGCCAGCAGTTTAGTACTAGGACTGAACACCGGGGAGCTGTTTTTT.

The genes are TRBV27 and TRBJ2-7; TRBD2 agrees at 7 bases. This CDR3 spans 15 amino acids. Germline V gene sequence: CDR1 MNHEY, CDR2 SMNVEV (reference sequence). With 2 bases clipped from V and 2 bases from J, the junction kept 6 bases outside the gene matches. The CDR3 loop is CASSLRAGTAYEQYF. The CDR3 region has the DNA TGTGCCAGCAGTTTAAGAGCGGGGACGGCCTACGAGCAGTACTTC.

This chain joins TRBV11-3 and TRBJ1-1; D not certain. Trimming stripped 2 bases from V and 0 bases from J, with 4 bases between. CDR1 is SGHNT, CDR2 YENEEA, per germline. The CDR3 is 13 residues long. CDR3 residues: CASSLSMNTEAFF. In DNA form, the CDR3 reads TGTGCCAGCAGCTTATCCATGAACACTGAAGCTTTCTTT.

V usage is TRBV25-1 and J usage is TRBJ2-7; D might be TRBD2 (7 bases). The ends were cut back, 2 bases at V and 3 bases at J, with 14 bases in the middle. The CDR3 has 15 amino acids. The germline CDR1 and CDR2 sequences are MGHDK and SYGVNS. The CDR3: CASSEGGGGVYEQYF. The CDR3 bases are TGTGCCAGCAGTGAAGGGGGCGGGGGCGTCTACGAGCAGTACTTC.

V usage is TRBV4-1 and J usage is TRBJ2-1, with 11 bases aligning to TRBD2. CDR1 and CDR2 from the germline V gene are MGHRA and YSYEKL. Trimming at V came to 6 bases and at J to 4 bases, leaving 17 bases not matched to a gene. The CDR3 sequence is 19 residues long. The CDR3: CASRREDFLAGGRYNEQFF. CDR3 coding DNA: TGCGCCAGCAGAAGAGAAGACTTTTTAGCGGGAGGGCGTTACAATGAGCAGTTCTTC.

The chain combines TRBV6-5 with TRBJ1-2; TRBD1 is a possible D gene (6 bases). Germline-derived CDR1 and CDR2 are MNHEY and SVGAGI. Trimming removed 10 bases at V and 0 bases at J, with 12 bases between. The CDR3 runs 13 residues. CDR3 loop: CATAGGSNYGYTF. For the CDR3, the DNA is TGTGCCACCGCGGGGGGCTCTAACTATGGCTACACCTTC.

The sample holds one count of this clone. The V and J genes are TRBV4-3 and TRBJ2-1; 8 nucleotides line up with TRBD2. The CDR3 spans 16 residues. V shed 0 bases and J 7 bases; nucleotides not matched to a gene: 8. Germline V gives CDR1 LGHNA, CDR2 YSLEER. As DNA, the CDR3 is TGCGCCAGCAGCCAAGATAGCGGGATTTTGGTTAATGAGCAGTTCTTC. Amino acids: CASSQDSGILVNEQFF.

Only a few counts were recorded for this clone. V usage is TRBV7-2 and J usage is TRBJ2-2; 9 bases line up with TRBD2. V gave up 2 bases and J gave up 7 bases; unmatched junction bases: 8. In germline, CDR1 is SGHTA, CDR2 FQGNSA. CDR3 size: 16 residues. CDR3 in DNA: TGTGCCAGCAGCTTAACCGCGGGGGGGCAGGGCGGGGAGCTGTTTTTT. This gives the protein CASSLTAGGQGGELFF.

This sequence joins TRBV5-1 and TRBJ2-3, with D perhaps matching TRBD2 (5 bases). Per germline, CDR1 SGHRS and CDR2 YFSETQ. The CDR3 covers 15 residues. Trimming left V 0 bases short and J 6 bases short, with 14 bases between. CDR3 DNA: TGCGCCAGCAGCTTGGCTCCCGGGGTACCTGATACGCAGTATTTT. As protein: CASSLAPGVPDTQYF.

The chain combines TRBV4-1 with TRBJ2-3, with 9 bases that match TRBD2. The CDR3 length is 15 residues. J was trimmed by 3 bases and V by 1 base; bases with no gene match: 2. Germline CDR1 MGHRA, CDR2 YSYEKL. The CDR3 coding sequence is TGCGCCAGCAGCCAAGGTAGCGGGAGAACAGATACGCAGTATTTT. Protein: CASSQGSGRTDTQYF.

The table lists this clone with a few counts. The rearrangement joins TRBV19 to TRBJ1-1, with 11 bases lining up with TRBD1. The germline V gene encodes CDR1 LNHDA and CDR2 SQIVND (reference sequence). The CDR3 extends over 15 amino acids. V lost 3 bases, J lost 4 bases, and 4 bases stayed unmatched. CDR3 amino acids: CASSMGTGGSTEAFF. The CDR3 DNA reads TGTGCCAGTAGTATGGGGACAGGGGGGAGCACTGAAGCTTTCTTT.

This chain connects TRBV19 to TRBJ2-2; D uncertain. CDR1 LNHDA and CDR2 SQIVND come from the germline V gene (reference sequence). Deletions cut 6 bases from V and 5 bases from J, with 16 bases between. The CDR3 runs to 15 residues. CDR3: CASSLQKHRTGELFF. The CDR3 DNA reads TGTGCCAGTAGCCTACAGAAACACCGTACCGGGGAGCTGTTTTTT.

The chain employs TRBV11-2 and TRBJ2-1, with 10 bases matching TRBD2. Germline V gene sequence: CDR1 SGHAT, CDR2 FQNNGV. V dropped 1 base and J dropped 8; count of bases not matched to a gene: 5. The CDR3 is made up of 15 amino acids. This CDR3 is CASSLVLAGDYEQFF. As DNA, the CDR3 is TGTGCCAGCAGCTTAGTCCTAGCGGGAGACTATGAGCAGTTCTTC.

This chain links TRBV4-3 with TRBJ2-1; 13 bases align to TRBD2. Germline V gene sequence: CDR1 LGHNA, CDR2 YSLEER. Trimming at V came to 4 bases and at J to 10 bases, leaving 7 bases not matched to a gene. The CDR3 is 15 residues long. Here the CDR3 reads CASSLLTSGGLEQFF. CDR3 sequence (DNA): TGCGCCAGCAGCCTCCTGACTAGCGGGGGGTTGGAGCAGTTCTTC.

V and J are TRBV6-5 and TRBJ1-2; D is unclear. V lost 0 bases to trimming and J lost 2 bases, with 10 bases between them. The CDR3 covers 15 residues. Germline V gene data show CDR1 as MNHEY and CDR2 as SVGAGI. CDR3 residues: CASSYSYRTNYGYTF. CDR3 in DNA: TGTGCCAGCAGTTACTCCTACAGAACCAACTATGGCTACACCTTC.

This clone is a singleton in its sample. The genes are TRBV6-1 and TRBJ1-1; 8 nucleotides agree with TRBD1. Germline trimming cut 7 bases from V and 4 bases from J; bases unmatched to any gene: 11. This CDR3 contains 15 residues. CDR1 MNHNS and CDR2 SASEGT come from the germline V gene. CDR3: CASTTVDRVSTEAFF. In nucleotides, the CDR3 is TGTGCCAGCACCACAGTGGACAGGGTATCCACTGAAGCTTTCTTT.